This T cell receptor beta chain was retrieved from a study of OX40 agonist ivuxolimab in advanced cancers. About the research overall: Every 2 weeks, patients received ivuxolimab intravenously, dosed at 0.01 to 10 mg/kg. Overall study results and limits: There were also nonresponders showing low normalized T-cell clonal expansion.

The V gene lost 3 bases and the J gene lost 5 bases, with 11 bases spanning the gap. CDR3 length equals 13 residues. CDR1 WNHNN and CDR2 SYGVQD come from the germline V gene (reference sequence). The protocol was immunoSEQ multiplex PCR, while the TCRdb copy is restricted to in-frame clones and leaves out a portion. The sample has about 50,000 clones, about nine tenths seen once. This clone was counted a few times. Its antigen remains unidentified. The specimen comprised CD4+ or CD8+ T cells sorted from blood, sampled in a trial of the OX40 agonist ivuxolimab. J is TRBJ2-7 and V is TRBV10-1; perhaps D is TRBD1 or TRBD2 (5 bases each). This sequence was found in an adult with an advanced solid tumor such as melanoma, head and neck, liver or kidney cancer. CDR3 protein: CASSDWDLHEQYF. DNA of the CDR3: TGCGCCAGCAGTGACTGGGACCTACACGAGCAGTACTTC.